A selection of T cell receptor beta chains follows, all from one sample in a study of vaccination and CD4 T cells after COVID-19. These receptors are not linked to any known antigen. TCRdb independently ran MiXCR on the PCR reads; one entry per CDR3 protein. The sample contains about 21,000 distinct CDR3 sequences, approximately 57% of which appear only once. This material consisted of CD4+ T cells from blood, cultured in vitro, taken after SARS-CoV-2 vaccination. Every receptor here comes from a human donor who had recovered from COVID-19. The CDR3 runs from the conserved cysteine through the conserved F or W. D genes are given only for firm matches. Not all rows give a size; the values are once, few, many and, for expanded clones, a class.

cdr3_length	v_call	d_call	j_call	clone_size	cdr3_nt	cdr3_aa
12	TRBV19	.	TRBJ1-5	.	TGTGCCAGTAGTATGGGGGGTCAGCCCCAGCATTTT	CASSMGGQPQHF
16	TRBV5-1	.	TRBJ1-2	.	TGCGCCAGCAGCCCTGATTCCGGGCGGGCTAACTATGGCTACACCTTC	CASSPDSGRANYGYTF
13	TRBV6-2/TRBV6-3	.	TRBJ2-7	.	TGTGCCAGCACGTCTGGCATAGCCTACGAGCAGTACTTC	CASTSGIAYEQYF
13	TRBV6-1	TRBD1	TRBJ1-2	.	TGTGCCAGCAGCTTGAGACAGGGCGGTGGCTACACCTTC	CASSLRQGGGYTF
12	TRBV28	.	TRBJ1-1	few	TGTGCCAGCAGTTCCCCAGGCACTGAAGCTTTCTTT	CASSSPGTEAFF
15	TRBV3-1	.	TRBJ2-7	.	TGTGCCAGCAGTCCCCCCGGGACGGGACGATCGGAGCAGTACTTC	CASSPPGTGRSEQYF
13	TRBV6-1	.	TRBJ1-1	.	TGTGCCAGCAGGGAAACGGTGAACACTGAAGCTTTCTTT	CASRETVNTEAFF
15	TRBV2	TRBD2	TRBJ2-1	.	TGTGCCAGCAGCGACCCGGGACTAGCAAACAATGAGCAGTTCTTC	CASSDPGLANNEQFF
13	TRBV10-1	.	TRBJ2-5	.	TGCGCCAGCAGTGGACAGGACAAAGAGACCCAGTACTTC	CASSGQDKETQYF
19	TRBV7-5	.	TRBJ2-5	few	.	CISVSEAATSGRARETQYF
14	TRBV20-1	.	TRBJ1-1	.	TGCAGTGCTAGAGATTCGTCCAGGGTGCTTGAAGCTTTCTTT	CSARDSSRVLEAFF
15	TRBV7-9	TRBD2	TRBJ2-5	few	TGTGCCAGCAGCCCACGCGGGACTACGCAAGAGACCCAGTACTTC	CASSPRGTTQETQYF
9	TRBV20-1	.	TRBJ1-2	.	TGCATCACGGCGGAAGGCTACACCTTC	CITAEGYTF
17	TRBV6-2/TRBV6-3	TRBD1	TRBJ2-2	.	TGTGCCAGCAGTCGGACCGGGACAGGGCGAGGGGCCGGGGAGCTGTTTTTT	CASSRTGTGRGAGELFF
10	TRBV7-9	.	TRBJ2-1	.	TGTGCCAGCAGCTTTATTGAGCAGTTCTTC	CASSFIEQFF
13	TRBV6-1	.	TRBJ1-2	few	TGTGCCAGCAGTGAAAGGGGGGACTATGGCTACACCTTC	CASSERGDYGYTF
15	TRBV28	.	TRBJ1-3	once	TGTGCCAGCAGTCCCCCCGCACGAGCGGGAAACACCATATATTTT	CASSPPARAGNTIYF
14	TRBV5-1	.	TRBJ1-2	.	TGCGCCAGCAGCCTACATCGGGAGAACTATGGCTACACCTTC	CASSLHRENYGYTF
16	TRBV21-1	.	TRBJ2-3	few	TGTGCCAGCAGCAAAGAGAGGCAGGCTAGCACAGATACGCAGTATTTT	CASSKERQASTDTQYF
15	TRBV6-2/TRBV6-3	.	TRBJ2-7	.	TGTGCCAGCAGTTACCGGGCTACCGCCCCCTACGAGCAGTACTTC	CASSYRATAPYEQYF
12	TRBV27	.	TRBJ1-1	few	TGTGCCAGCAGACAGGCAGGCACTGAAGCTTTCTTT	CASRQAGTEAFF
14	TRBV5-4	.	TRBJ1-1	.	TGTGCCAGCAGCCCCCCTTTAAAGCTCACTGAAGCTTTCTTT	CASSPPLKLTEAFF
14	TRBV7-2	.	TRBJ1-2	.	TGTGCCAGCAGCTCTCGACTGGACCGGGGGGGCTACACCTTC	CASSSRLDRGGYTF
15	TRBV20-1	.	TRBJ2-3	few	TGCAGTGCTATTTATTTGGGCCTAACCACGGATACGCAGTATTTT	CSAIYLGLTTDTQYF
15	TRBV29-1	TRBD2	TRBJ2-1	.	TGCAGCGTTGCTGTAGCAGGGGCTAGCGGGACGGCGCAGTTCTTC	CSVAVAGASGTAQFF
15	TRBV6-5	.	TRBJ2-5	.	TGTGCCAGCAGTTACCGGGGGCAGGGTGCGGAGACCCAGTACTTC	CASSYRGQGAETQYF
12	TRBV2	.	TRBJ2-3	.	TGTGCCAGCAGTGAAACGACATCCACGCAGTATTTT	CASSETTSTQYF
13	TRBV19	.	TRBJ1-1	few	TGTGCCAGTAGTATAGGTGAGGGACTTGAAGCTTTCTTT	CASSIGEGLEAFF